A single sample gave rise to the 20 T cell receptor beta chains below, sequenced in a study of B cell selection in AIRE deficiency. The assay was immunoSEQ multiplex PCR, and TCRdb's table has in-frame clones only and misses some. The table shows around 24,000 clones, with roughly 95% occurring only once. The sorted conventional CD4 T cells were gated as CD4+CD127+. Sequenced material: CD4+CD127+ conventional T cells sorted from PBMCs. These receptors originate from a human donor in good health.

The V call is TRBV5-6, the J call TRBJ1-1, with D possibly TRBD1 on 5 matching bases. V was pared by 0 bases and J by 3 bases, with 12 bases between. The germline V gene has CDR1 SGHDT and CDR2 YYEEEE. The CDR3 length is 15 residues. The DNA of the CDR3 is TGTGCCAGCAGCTTGGTCGGAAGGGGTTACACTGAAGCTTTCTTT. It encodes CASSLVGRGYTEAFF.

The table lists this clone with a few counts. The rearrangement joins TRBV10-3 to TRBJ1-5; D is unclear. The V gene lost 2 bases and the J gene lost 4 bases, with 6 bases spanning the gap. This CDR3 comprises 13 residues. Germline-derived CDR1 and CDR2 are ENHRY and SYGVKD. CDR3 sequence reads: CAISESQNQPQHF. In DNA form, the CDR3 reads TGTGCCATCAGTGAGAGTCAAAATCAGCCCCAGCATTTT.

The genes are TRBV25-1 and TRBJ1-1, with TRBD1 as a possible D gene (5 bases). Germline V gives CDR1 MGHDK, CDR2 SYGVNS. CDR3 length: 13 residues. V was cut by 3 bases and J by 5 bases, with 10 bases left in between. The CDR3 sequence: CASSEAGPTEAFF. CDR3 coding DNA: TGTGCCAGCAGTGAGGCAGGGCCTACTGAAGCTTTCTTT.

The V and J genes are TRBV19 and TRBJ1-1; weak D call: TRBD1 (5 bases). The V end lost 3 bases, the J end lost 11 bases, and 19 bases lay between the germline ends. This CDR3 has 14 residues. Per germline, CDR1 LNHDA and CDR2 SQIVND (reference sequence). DNA for the CDR3: TGTGCCAGTAGTATGCGAGGGGAAGCGGGGGAGGCTTTCTTT. It yields the protein CASSMRGEAGEAFF.

The chain combines TRBV4-3 with TRBJ2-1, with D uncertain. This CDR3 contains 17 residues. Germline CDR1 reads LGHNA; CDR2 reads YSLEER. With 0 bases removed from V and 0 bases from J, the gap between germline ends came to 12 bases. As DNA, the CDR3 is TGCGCCAGCAGCCAAGATCCGACTTTCCGCTCCTACAATGAGCAGTTCTTC. It translates to CASSQDPTFRSYNEQFF.

The chain carries TRBV5-1 and TRBJ2-2, with no clear D. V was trimmed by 4 bases and J by 3 bases, leaving 7 bases between them. The CDR3 loop spans 13 amino acids. Germline V gives CDR1 SGHRS, CDR2 YFSETQ. The CDR3 here is CASSPVDTGELFF. The CDR3 region has the DNA TGCGCCAGCAGCCCCGTTGACACCGGGGAGCTGTTTTTT.

V and J are TRBV29-1 and TRBJ2-7; D is undetermined. This CDR3 is built from 12 residues. Per germline, CDR1 SQVTM and CDR2 ANQGSEA. V lost 6 bases, J lost 1 base, and 10 bases lay in between. CDR3 DNA: TGCAGCGTAAGGCAGAATTCCTACGAGCAGTACTTC. This sequence encodes CSVRQNSYEQYF.

The rearrangement uses TRBV27 and TRBJ1-5, with D maybe TRBD1 (6 bases). From germline, CDR1 is MNHEY and CDR2 SMNVEV (reference sequence). The CDR3 is 16 residues long. Trimming took 5 bases from V and 6 from J, leaving 20 bases between them. Here the CDR3 reads CASSQNAGVWGQPQHF. CDR3 bases: TGTGCCAGCAGTCAAAACGCAGGGGTTTGGGGTCAGCCCCAGCATTTT.

The CDR3 bases are TGTGCCAGGCCCCCGGATGGCTACACCTTC. Residues: CARPPDGYTF. V usage is TRBV21-1 and J usage is TRBJ1-2. TRBV21-1 represents a pseudogene. The CDR3 covers 10 residues.

The chain is built from TRBV4-1 and TRBJ2-7; maybe TRBD2 (7 bases). Germline lookup yields CDR1 MGHRA and CDR2 YSYEKL. The V gene lost 0 bases and the J gene lost 6 bases, with 21 bases spanning the gap. The CDR3 is made up of 17 amino acids. CDR3 nucleotides: TGCGCCAGCAGCCAAGATCGAGGGGCAGGGGAGGGGTCCGAGCAGTACTTC. It translates to CASSQDRGAGEGSEQYF.

This clone was observed a single time. V gene TRBV5-8 combines with J gene TRBJ1-2; D is undetermined. Trimming pared 0 bases from V and 2 bases from J, leaving 5 bases between. Germline assignment: CDR1 SGHTS and CDR2 YDEGEE. This CDR3 region has 13 residues. CDR3 sequence (DNA): TGTGCCAGCAGCTTGGTAAAAAACTATGGCTACACCTTC. Its translation: CASSLVKNYGYTF.

The chain joins TRBV19 to TRBJ1-2, with a tentative D call TRBD1 (5 bases). V was trimmed by 9 bases and J by 4 bases, leaving 15 bases between them. The CDR3 extends over 13 amino acids. CDR1 LNHDA and CDR2 SQIVND come from the germline V gene (reference sequence). The chain's CDR3 is CARRPDTSYGYTF. In DNA, the CDR3 is TGTGCCAGACGACCGGACACATCCTATGGCTACACCTTC.

The chain combines TRBV18 with TRBJ1-5; D is unclear. Trimming took off 1 base at V and 6 bases at J, with 16 bases between the two ends. Germline V lookup: CDR1 KGHSH, CDR2 LQKENI. CDR3 size: 16 residues. The CDR3 sequence is CASSPLSGVPGQPQHF. The CDR3 coding sequence is TGTGCCAGCTCACCACTTTCGGGAGTGCCGGGTCAGCCCCAGCATTTT.

This chain uses TRBV2 with TRBJ1-4; D possibly corresponds to TRBD1 (6 bases). The CDR3 sequence is 14 residues long. The germline gives CDR1 SNHLY, CDR2 FYNNEI. Deletions cut 5 bases from V and 4 bases from J, with 11 bases between. Here the CDR3 reads CASSPGESNEKLFF. CDR3 nucleotides: TGTGCCAGCAGTCCAGGGGAGAGTAATGAAAAACTGTTTTTT.

This clone was counted once. The V gene is TRBV23-1, the J gene TRBJ1-5; 8 nucleotides agree with TRBD1. TRBV23-1 is classed as an ORF, of uncertain function. The CDR3 sequence is 16 residues long. V trimming: 3 bases; J trimming: 2 bases; junction bases outside the gene matches: 6. The DNA of the CDR3 is TGCGCCAGCAGTCAGTCGACAGGGGATGGCAATCAGCCCCAGCATTTT. Protein: CASSQSTGDGNQPQHF.

The chain recombines TRBV7-2 with TRBJ1-2; tentative D call: TRBD1 (5 bases). CDR3 size: 14 residues. V lost 1 base, J lost 7 bases, and 13 bases lay in between. The V gene's germline CDR1 is SGHTA and CDR2 FQGNSA. DNA of the CDR3: TGTGCCAGCAGCTTAGAGGGGAGAGGGACTGGCTACACCTTC. This translates into CASSLEGRGTGYTF.

The J gene is TRBJ2-7, the V gene TRBV9, with a tentative D call TRBD1 (6 bases). Trimming removed 3 bases at V and 0 bases at J, with 13 bases between. Germline V gene sequence: CDR1 SGDLS, CDR2 YYNGEE. CDR3 size: 15 residues. The CDR3 DNA reads as TGTGCCAGCAGCGAGGGACATTACCTCTCCTACGAGCAGTACTTC. It yields the protein CASSEGHYLSYEQYF.

This chain uses TRBV7-9 with TRBJ2-3, with 7 nucleotides matching TRBD1. The CDR3 is 16 amino acids. Trimming cost V 1 base and J 4 bases; bases outside gene matches: 8. Germline V gives CDR1 SEHNR, CDR2 FQNEAQ (reference sequence). CDR3 region: CASSLGSGTVADTQYF. CDR3 bases: TGTGCCAGCAGCTTAGGTTCCGGGACAGTGGCAGATACGCAGTATTTT.

The V and J genes are TRBV18 and TRBJ1-1, with a possible D match to TRBD1 (6 bases). The CDR3 extends over 15 amino acids. Germline V gives CDR1 KGHSH, CDR2 LQKENI. Trimming removed 5 bases from V and 1 base from J, with 14 bases in between. CDR3 coding DNA: TGTGCCAGCTCATCTATCAGGGGACCGAACACTGAAGCTTTCTTT. Protein sequence: CASSSIRGPNTEAFF.

The chain carries TRBV29-1 and TRBJ2-5, with 7 nucleotides matching TRBD1. With 7 bases clipped from V and 2 bases from J, the junction kept 4 bases outside the gene matches. The CDR3 covers 12 residues. CDR1 and CDR2 from the germline V gene are SQVTM and ANQGSEA. CDR3 amino acids: CSAPGQQETQYF. CDR3 bases: TGCAGCGCACCGGGACAGCAAGAGACCCAGTACTTC. Complete variable domain (other parts from reference TRBV29-1 and TRBJ2-5): SAVISQKPSRDICQRGTSLTIQCQVDSQVTMMFWYRQQPGQSLTLIATANQGSEATYESGFVIDKFPISRPNLTFSTLTVSNMSPEDSSIYLCSAPGQQETQYFGPGTRLLVL.